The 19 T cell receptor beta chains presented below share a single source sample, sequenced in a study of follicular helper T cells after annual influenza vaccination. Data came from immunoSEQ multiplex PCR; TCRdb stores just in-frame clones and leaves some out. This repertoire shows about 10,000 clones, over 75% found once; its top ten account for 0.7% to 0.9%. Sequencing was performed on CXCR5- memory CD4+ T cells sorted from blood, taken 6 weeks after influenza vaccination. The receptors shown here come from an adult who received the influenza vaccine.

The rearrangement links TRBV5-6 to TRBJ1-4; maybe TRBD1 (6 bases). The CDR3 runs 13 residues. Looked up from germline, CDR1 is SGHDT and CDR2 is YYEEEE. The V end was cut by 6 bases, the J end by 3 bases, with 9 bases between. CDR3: CASNRQANEKLFF. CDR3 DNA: TGTGCCAGCAACCGACAGGCTAATGAAAAACTGTTTTTT.

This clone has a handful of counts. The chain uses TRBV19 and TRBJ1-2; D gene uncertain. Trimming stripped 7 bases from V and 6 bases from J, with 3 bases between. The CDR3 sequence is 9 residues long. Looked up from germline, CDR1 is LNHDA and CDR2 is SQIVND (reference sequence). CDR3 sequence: CASMDGYTF. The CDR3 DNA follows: TGTGCCAGTATGGATGGCTACACCTTC. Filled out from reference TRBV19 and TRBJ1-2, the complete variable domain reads DGGITQSPKYLFRKEGQNVTLSCEQNLNHDAMYWYRQDPGQGLRLIYYSQIVNDFQKGDIAEGYSVSREKKESFPLTVTSAQKNPTAFYLCASMDGYTFGSGTRLTVV.

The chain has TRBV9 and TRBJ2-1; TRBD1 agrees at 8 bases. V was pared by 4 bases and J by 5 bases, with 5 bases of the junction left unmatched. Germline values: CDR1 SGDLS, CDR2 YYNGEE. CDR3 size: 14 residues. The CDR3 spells CASSSRQGNNEQFF. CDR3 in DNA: TGTGCCAGCAGCTCCCGACAGGGGAACAATGAGCAGTTCTTC.

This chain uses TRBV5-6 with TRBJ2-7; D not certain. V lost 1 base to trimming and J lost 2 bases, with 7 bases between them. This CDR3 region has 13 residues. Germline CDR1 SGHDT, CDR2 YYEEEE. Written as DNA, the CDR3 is TGTGCCAGCAGCTTGATCGGAGCCTACGAGCAGTACTTC. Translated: CASSLIGAYEQYF. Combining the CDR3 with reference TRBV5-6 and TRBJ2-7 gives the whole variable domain DAGVTQSPTHLIKTRGQQVTLRCSPKSGHDTVSWYQQALGQGPQFIFQYYEEEERQRGNFPDRFSGHQFPNYSSELNVNALLLGDSALYLCASSLIGAYEQYFGPGTRLTVT.

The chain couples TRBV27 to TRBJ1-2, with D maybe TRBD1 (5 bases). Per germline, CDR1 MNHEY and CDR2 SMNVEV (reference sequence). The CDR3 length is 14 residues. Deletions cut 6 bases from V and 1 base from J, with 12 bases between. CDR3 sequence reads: CASRLRGGNYGYTF. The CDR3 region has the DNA TGTGCCAGCAGGCTTCGGGGCGGTAACTATGGCTACACCTTC.

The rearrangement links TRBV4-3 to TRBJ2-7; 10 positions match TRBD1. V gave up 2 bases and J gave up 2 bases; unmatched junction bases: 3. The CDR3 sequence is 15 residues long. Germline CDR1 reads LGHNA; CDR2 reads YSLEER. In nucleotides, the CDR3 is TGCGCCAGCAGCCAATCCGGGACAGGGGCCTACGAGCAGTACTTC. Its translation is CASSQSGTGAYEQYF.

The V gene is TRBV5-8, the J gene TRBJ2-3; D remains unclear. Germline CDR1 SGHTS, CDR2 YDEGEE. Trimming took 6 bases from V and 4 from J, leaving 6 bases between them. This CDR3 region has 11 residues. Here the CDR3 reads CASTRADTQYF. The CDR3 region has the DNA TGTGCCAGCACCCGGGCAGATACGCAGTATTTT.

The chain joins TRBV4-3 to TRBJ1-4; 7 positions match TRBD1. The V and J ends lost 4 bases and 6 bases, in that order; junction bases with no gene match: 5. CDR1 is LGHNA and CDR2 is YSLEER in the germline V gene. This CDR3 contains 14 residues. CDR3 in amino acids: CASSRQGRDEKLFF. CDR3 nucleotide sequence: TGCGCCAGCAGCCGACAGGGAAGAGATGAAAAACTGTTTTTT.

The CDR3, as DNA: TGCGCCAGCAGCCAGACTAGCGGGTCCACCGGGGAGCTGTTTTTT. Its protein is CASSQTSGSTGELFF. The chain couples TRBV5-1 to TRBJ2-2; 10 bases map to TRBD2. J was trimmed by 4 bases and V by 4 bases; bases with no gene match: 4. CDR1 and CDR2 from the germline V gene are SGHRS and YFSETQ. This CDR3 spans 15 amino acids.

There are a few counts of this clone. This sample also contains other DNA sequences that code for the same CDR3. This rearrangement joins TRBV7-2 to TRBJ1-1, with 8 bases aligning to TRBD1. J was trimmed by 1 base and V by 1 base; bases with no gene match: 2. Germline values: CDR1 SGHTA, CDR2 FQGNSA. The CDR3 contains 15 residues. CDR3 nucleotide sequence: TGTGCCAGCAGCTTAGGGGACAGGAGGAACACTGAAGCTTTCTTT. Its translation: CASSLGDRRNTEAFF.

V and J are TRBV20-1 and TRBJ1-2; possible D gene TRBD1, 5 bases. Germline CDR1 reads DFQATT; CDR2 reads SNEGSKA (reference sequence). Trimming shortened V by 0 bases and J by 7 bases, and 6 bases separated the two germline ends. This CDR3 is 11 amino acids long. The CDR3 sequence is CSAREGTGYTF. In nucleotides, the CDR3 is TGCAGTGCTAGAGAGGGGACTGGCTACACCTTC.

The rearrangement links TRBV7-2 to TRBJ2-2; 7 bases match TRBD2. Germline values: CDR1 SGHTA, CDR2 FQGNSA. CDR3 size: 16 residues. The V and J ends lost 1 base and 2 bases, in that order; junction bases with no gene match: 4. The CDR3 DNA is TGTGCCAGCAGCTTAGTTGGGACTACAAACACCGGGGAGCTGTTTTTT. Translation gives CASSLVGTTNTGELFF.

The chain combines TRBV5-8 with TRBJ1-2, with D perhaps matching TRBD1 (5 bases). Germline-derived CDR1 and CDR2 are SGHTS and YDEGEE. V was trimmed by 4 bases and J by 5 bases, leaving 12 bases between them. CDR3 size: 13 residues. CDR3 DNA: TGTGCCAGCAGCAGGGGCCTGCTTTATGGCTACACCTTC. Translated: CASSRGLLYGYTF.

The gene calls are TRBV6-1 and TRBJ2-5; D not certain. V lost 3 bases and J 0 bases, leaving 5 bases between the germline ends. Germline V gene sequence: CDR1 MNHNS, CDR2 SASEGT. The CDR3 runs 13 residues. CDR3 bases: TGTGCCAGCAGTGACGGCAACCAAGAGACCCAGTACTTC. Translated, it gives CASSDGNQETQYF.

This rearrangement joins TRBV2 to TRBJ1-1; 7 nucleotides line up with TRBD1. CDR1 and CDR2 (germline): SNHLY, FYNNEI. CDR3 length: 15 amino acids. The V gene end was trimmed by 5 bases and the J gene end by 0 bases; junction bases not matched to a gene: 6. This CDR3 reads CASSTLTGLNTEAFF. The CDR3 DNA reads TGTGCCAGCAGTACGTTGACAGGGTTGAACACTGAAGCTTTCTTT. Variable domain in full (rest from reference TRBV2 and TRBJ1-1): EPEVTQTPSHQVTQMGQEVILRCVPISNHLYFYWYRQILGQKVEFLVSFYNNEISEKSEIFDDQFSVERPDGSNFTLKIRSTKLEDSAMYFCASSTLTGLNTEAFFGQGTRLTVV.

The CDR3 loop is CASSATTGLPGGEQYF. Written as DNA, the CDR3 is TGTGCCAGTAGTGCCACCACCGGACTCCCGGGCGGGGAGCAGTACTTC. The chain has TRBV19 and TRBJ2-7; TRBD2 might be the D (5 bases). Deletions cut 5 bases from V and 7 bases from J, with 24 bases between. The CDR3 extends over 16 amino acids. The V gene's germline CDR1 is LNHDA and CDR2 SQIVND (reference sequence).

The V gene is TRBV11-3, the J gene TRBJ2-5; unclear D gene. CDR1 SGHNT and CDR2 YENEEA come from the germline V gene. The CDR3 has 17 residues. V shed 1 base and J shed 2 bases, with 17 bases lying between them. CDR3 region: CASSLGRSTQLQETQYF. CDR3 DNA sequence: TGTGCCAGCAGCTTAGGCAGGTCCACCCAACTTCAAGAGACCCAGTACTTC.

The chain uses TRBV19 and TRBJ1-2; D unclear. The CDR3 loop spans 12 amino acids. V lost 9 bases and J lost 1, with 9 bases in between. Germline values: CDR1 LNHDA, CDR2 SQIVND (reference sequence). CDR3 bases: TGTGCCAGCGCAGAGTATAACTATGGCTACACCTTC. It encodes CASAEYNYGYTF.

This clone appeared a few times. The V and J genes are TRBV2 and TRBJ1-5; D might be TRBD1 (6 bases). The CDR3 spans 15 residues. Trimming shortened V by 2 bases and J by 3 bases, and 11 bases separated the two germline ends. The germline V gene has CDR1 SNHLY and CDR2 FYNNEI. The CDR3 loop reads CASSEMKGDNQPQHF. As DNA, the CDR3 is TGTGCCAGCAGTGAAATGAAGGGGGACAATCAGCCCCAGCATTTT. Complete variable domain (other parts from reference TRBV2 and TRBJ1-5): EPEVTQTPSHQVTQMGQEVILRCVPISNHLYFYWYRQILGQKVEFLVSFYNNEISEKSEIFDDQFSVERPDGSNFTLKIRSTKLEDSAMYFCASSEMKGDNQPQHFGDGTRLSIL.